The subject of this entry is one TCR beta chain. Its specificity is unknown. The data belong to a study of cytomegalovirus exposure and HLA in healthy donors. In the study overall: Ancestry clustering placed 81% of around 400 genotyped donors in the Caucasian-associated cluster.

Study-level results: A few CMV-associated chains proved CMV antigen-specific in vitro.

With 60 Vbeta and 13 Jbeta primers, the PCR was carried out. Clones were sequenced by immunoSEQ multiplex PCR, and TCRdb holds only the in-frame ones, with some missing. The data contain roughly 100,000 clones, about 83% of them singletons. All donors participated as healthy donors of bone marrow. V shed 2 bases and J shed 4 bases, with 18 bases lying between them. This CDR3 is built from 16 residues. Germline V gene lookup returns CDR1 SGHRS and CDR2 YFSETQ. The J gene is TRBJ1-1, the V gene TRBV5-1, with a possible D match to TRBD1 (6 bases). Material for sequencing was PBMCs. This TCR was sampled from a female donor in good health and CMV-seropositive. CDR3 sequence reads: CASSFGGTGRLTEAFF. The CDR3 nucleotides read TGCGCCAGCAGCTTTGGAGGAACAGGGCGGCTCACTGAAGCTTTCTTT.